This T cell receptor (beta chain) was sequenced for a study of OX40 agonist ivuxolimab in advanced cancers. About the research overall: Patients received intravenous ivuxolimab every 2 weeks at 0.01 to 10 mg/kg.

CDR3 length: 15 amino acids. The V and J ends lost 2 bases and 2 bases respectively, with 12 bases between them. Germline lookup yields CDR1 SSHAT and CDR2 FNYEAQ (reference sequence). Assay used: immunoSEQ multiplex PCR; TCRdb lists only in-frame clones, some missing. The data hold about 13,000 clones, with approximately 85% observed a single time. The sequencing used CD4+ or CD8+ T cells sorted from blood, collected in a trial of the OX40 agonist ivuxolimab. The V call is TRBV7-7, the J call TRBJ2-5, with TRBD2 as a possible D gene (5 bases). This clonotype was obtained from an adult with an advanced solid tumor such as melanoma, head and neck, liver or kidney cancer. The chain's CDR3 is CASSLTRGQQETQYF. For the CDR3, the DNA is TGTGCCAGCAGCTTAACACGCGGGCAGCAAGAGACCCAGTACTTC. The variable domain in full, completed from reference TRBV7-7 and TRBJ2-5, reads GAGVSQSPRYKVTKRGQDVTLRCDPISSHATLYWYQQALGQGPEFLTYFNYEAQPDKSGLPSDRFSAERPEGSISTLTIQRTEQRDSAMYRCASSLTRGQQETQYFGPGTRLLVL.